Below are 5 T cell receptor beta chains sequenced from a single sample in a study of shared clonotypes between healthy human individuals. The repertoire was sequenced with immunoSEQ multiplex PCR; TCRdb's copy has only in-frame clones and lacks some. The repertoire holds 2 million to 2.5 million clones, 90% to 96% seen once, with approximately 0.13% in the top ten. What was sequenced was naive CD4+ T cells sorted from blood. Noted subset: CD45RA+ positively selected. The receptors were gathered from a man aged 18-30 years in good health.

Note on this clone: Other DNA sequences in this specimen translate into the identical CDR3. The chain carries TRBV19 and TRBJ1-2, with D unclear. The ends were cut back, 3 bases at V and 8 bases at J, with 7 bases in the middle. The CDR3 sequence is 11 residues long. Germline assignment: CDR1 LNHDA and CDR2 SQIVND (reference sequence). This CDR3 is CASSISGGYTF. Here the CDR3 DNA reads TGTGCCAGTAGTATTTCGGGGGGCTACACCTTC.

A word on this clone: Other DNA sequences in the same sample also yield this CDR3. The V call is TRBV19, the J call TRBJ2-6; D is undetermined. V was cut by 5 bases and J by 4 bases, with 0 bases left in between. The germline CDR1 and CDR2 sequences are LNHDA and SQIVND (reference sequence). The CDR3 sequence is 11 residues long. The CDR3 protein is CASSGANVLTF. In DNA form, the CDR3 reads TGTGCCAGTAGTGGGGCCAACGTCCTGACTTTC.

The chain carries TRBV30 and TRBJ2-3; D ambiguous. The CDR3 covers 11 residues. CDR1 is GTSNPN, CDR2 SVGIG, per germline (reference sequence). CDR3 loop: CASARTDTQYF. As DNA, the CDR3 is TGTGCGTCTGCCCGCACAGATACGCAGTATTTT.

This clone appeared a single time. The V call is TRBV19, the J call TRBJ1-5; D unclear. The CDR3 spans 12 residues. V was clipped by 6 bases and J by 5 bases, with 8 bases between them. CDR1 and CDR2 from the germline V gene are LNHDA and SQIVND (reference sequence). The CDR3 spells CASSVADQPQHF. The CDR3 DNA reads as TGTGCCAGTAGCGTCGCCGATCAGCCCCAGCATTTT.

Only a few counts were recorded for this clone. The same CDR3 also results from other DNA sequences found in this sample. This rearrangement joins TRBV19 to TRBJ1-1; the D is unclear. Per the germline V gene, CDR1 is LNHDA and CDR2 is SQIVND (reference sequence). The CDR3 sequence is 13 residues long. V shed 3 bases and J shed 1 base, with 6 bases lying between them. CDR3 amino acids: CASSIRPNTEAFF. The CDR3 DNA is TGTGCCAGTAGTATTAGGCCGAACACTGAAGCTTTCTTT.